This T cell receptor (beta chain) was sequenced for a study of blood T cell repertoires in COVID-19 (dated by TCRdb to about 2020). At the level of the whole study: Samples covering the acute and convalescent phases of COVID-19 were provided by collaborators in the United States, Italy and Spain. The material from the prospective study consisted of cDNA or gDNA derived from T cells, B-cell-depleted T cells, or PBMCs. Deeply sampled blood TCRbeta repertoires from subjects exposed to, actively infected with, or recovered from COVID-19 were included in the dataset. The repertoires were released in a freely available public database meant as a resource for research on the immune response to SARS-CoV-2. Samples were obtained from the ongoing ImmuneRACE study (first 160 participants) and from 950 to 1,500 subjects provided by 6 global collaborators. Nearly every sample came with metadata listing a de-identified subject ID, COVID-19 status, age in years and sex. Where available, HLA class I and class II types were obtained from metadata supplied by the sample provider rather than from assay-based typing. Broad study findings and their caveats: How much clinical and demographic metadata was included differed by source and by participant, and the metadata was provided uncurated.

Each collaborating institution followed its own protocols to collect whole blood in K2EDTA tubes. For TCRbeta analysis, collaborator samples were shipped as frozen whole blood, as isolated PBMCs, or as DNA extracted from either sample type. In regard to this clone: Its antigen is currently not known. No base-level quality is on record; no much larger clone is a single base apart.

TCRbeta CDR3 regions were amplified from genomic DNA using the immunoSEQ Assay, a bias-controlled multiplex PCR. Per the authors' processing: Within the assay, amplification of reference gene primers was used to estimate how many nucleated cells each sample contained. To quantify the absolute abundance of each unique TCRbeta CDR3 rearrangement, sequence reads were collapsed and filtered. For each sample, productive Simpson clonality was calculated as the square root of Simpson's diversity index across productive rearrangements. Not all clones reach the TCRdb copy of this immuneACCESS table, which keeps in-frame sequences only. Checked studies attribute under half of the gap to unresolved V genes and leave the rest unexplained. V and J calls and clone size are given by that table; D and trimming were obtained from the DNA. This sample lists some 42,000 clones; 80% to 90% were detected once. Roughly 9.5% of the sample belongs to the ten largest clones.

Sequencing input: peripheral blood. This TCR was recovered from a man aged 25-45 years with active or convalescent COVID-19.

The nucleotides are TGTGCCAGCAGCTTGCCTGGGCCGATGACTAACTATGGCTACACCTTC. This sequence encodes CASSLPGPMTNYGYTF. The V gene is TRBV5-8 and the J gene is TRBJ1-2, with the D gene uncertain. V drops 1 base and J drops 0 bases, leaving 13 bases in between. The CDR3 has 16 amino acids, counting the end cysteine and phenylalanine. The retained sequence is limited to the CDR3, 48 bases, with the frame set at the first base. The germline V gene supplies CDR1 SGHTS and CDR2 YDEGEE.